This T cell receptor (beta chain) was sequenced for a study of blood T cell repertoires in COVID-19. The data were produced by immunoSEQ multiplex PCR, yet TCRdb's version contains in-frame clones alone and is incomplete. Among tens of thousands of clones listed, around 85% were seen once. Sequenced sample: peripheral blood. The sequence was obtained from a man older than 75 with acute or convalescent COVID-19.

CDR3 DNA: TGTGCCAGCAGCCGAGACGGTGAATGGAGCAATCAGCCCCAGCATTTT. Its translation is CASSRDGEWSNQPQHF. V and J are TRBV14 and TRBJ1-5; D gene uncertain. Trimming pared 4 bases from V and 1 base from J, leaving 14 bases between. CDR1 and CDR2 from the germline V gene are SGHDN and FVKESK. This CDR3 region has 16 residues.